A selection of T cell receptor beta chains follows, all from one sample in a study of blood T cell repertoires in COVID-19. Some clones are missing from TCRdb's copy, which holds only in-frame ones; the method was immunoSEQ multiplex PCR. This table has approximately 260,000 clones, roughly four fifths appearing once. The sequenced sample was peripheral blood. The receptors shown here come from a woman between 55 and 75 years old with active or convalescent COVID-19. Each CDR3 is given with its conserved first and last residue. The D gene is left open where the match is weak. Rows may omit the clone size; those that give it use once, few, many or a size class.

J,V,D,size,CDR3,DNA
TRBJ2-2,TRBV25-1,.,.,CASSEGRGAYTGELFF,TGTGCCAGCAGTGAGGGCAGGGGCGCCTACACCGGGGAGCTGTTTTTT
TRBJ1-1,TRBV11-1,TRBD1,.,CASSSGGVITEAFF,TGTGCCAGCAGTTCAGGGGGAGTGATCACTGAAGCTTTCTTT
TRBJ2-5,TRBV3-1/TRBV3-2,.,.,CASSQGQAGRTQYF,TGTGCCAGCAGCCAAGGCCAGGCAGGCCGGACCCAGTACTTC
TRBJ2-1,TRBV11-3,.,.,CASSLGAPYNEQFF,TGTGCCAGCAGCTTAGGGGCCCCCTACAATGAGCAGTTCTTC
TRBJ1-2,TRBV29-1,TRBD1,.,CSVEVSGTGGYWDYGYTF,TGCAGCGTTGAAGTCTCCGGGACAGGGGGCTATTGGGACTATGGCTACACCTTC
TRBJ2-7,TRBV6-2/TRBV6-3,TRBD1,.,CASSEWTGTVGAEQYF,TGTGCCAGCAGTGAGTGGACAGGGACGGTAGGCGCCGAGCAGTACTTC
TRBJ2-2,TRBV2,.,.,CATQASPGTGELFF,TGTGCCACCCAAGCTTCCCCGGGTACCGGGGAGCTGTTTTTT
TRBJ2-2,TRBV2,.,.,CASSVGERTGELFF,TGTGCCAGCAGTGTTGGGGAGAGGACCGGGGAGCTGTTTTTT
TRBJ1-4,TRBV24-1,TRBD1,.,CATYSRDRGDEKLFF,TGTGCCACCTATAGTCGGGACAGGGGGGATGAAAAACTGTTTTTT
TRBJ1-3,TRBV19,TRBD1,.,CASSQRTGGIRKDTIYF,TGTGCCAGTAGCCAGAGGACAGGGGGCATTCGGAAGGACACCATATATTTT
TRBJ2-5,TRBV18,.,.,CASSLRDRQETQYF,TGTGCCAGCTCACTGCGGGACCGTCAAGAGACCCAGTACTTC
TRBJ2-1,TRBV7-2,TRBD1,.,CATGDRGFHEQFF,TGTGCGACCGGGGACAGGGGATTCCATGAGCAGTTCTTC
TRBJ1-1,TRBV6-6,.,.,CASSSRTERYTEAFF,TGTGCCAGCAGTTCCCGGACAGAAAGGTACACTGAAGCTTTCTTT
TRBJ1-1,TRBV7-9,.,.,CASSLGSKPNTEAFF,TGTGCCAGCAGCTTAGGGTCGAAGCCCAACACTGAAGCTTTCTTT
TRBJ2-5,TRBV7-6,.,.,CASSLGLFGRLGPNETQYF,TGTGCCAGCAGCTTAGGGTTATTTGGCAGGCTGGGGCCGAATGAGACCCAGTACTTC
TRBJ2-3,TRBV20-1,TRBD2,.,CSASFLAGSDTQYF,TGCAGTGCTAGTTTCCTAGCGGGGTCAGATACGCAGTATTTT
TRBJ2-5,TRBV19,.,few,CASRGHAKGETQYF,TGTGCCAGTAGGGGACACGCCAAGGGGGAGACCCAGTACTTC
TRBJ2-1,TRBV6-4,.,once,CARGGGPEEYNEQFF,TGTGCCAGGGGGGGTGGACCAGAGGAGTACAATGAGCAGTTCTTC
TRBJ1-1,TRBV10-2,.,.,CASSEFRGGTSGTEAFF,TGCGCCAGCAGTGAATTTCGGGGGGGTACCTCTGGGACTGAAGCTTTCTTT
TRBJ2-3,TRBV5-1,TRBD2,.,CASSLAGGPNTQYF,TGCGCCAGCAGCTTGGCGGGGGGGCCTAATACGCAGTATTTT
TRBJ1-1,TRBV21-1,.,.,CASSKGHKTGGGGMNTEAFF,TGTGCCAGCAGCAAAGGCCATAAAACAGGGGGCGGGGGTATGAACACTGAAGCTTTCTTT
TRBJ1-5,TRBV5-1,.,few,CASSLGQEVSPQHF,TGCGCCAGCAGCTTGGGCCAGGAAGTCTCCCCCCAGCATTTT
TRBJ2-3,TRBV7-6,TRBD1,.,CASSSPGQVTDTQYF,TGTGCCAGCAGCTCTCCGGGACAGGTCACAGATACGCAGTATTTT
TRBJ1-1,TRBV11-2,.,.,CASSLQGPTEAFF,TGTGCCAGCAGCCTCCAGGGTCCCACTGAAGCTTTCTTT
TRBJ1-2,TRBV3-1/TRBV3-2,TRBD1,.,CASSQARGGYTF,TGTGCCAGCAGCCAAGCCAGGGGGGGCTACACCTTC
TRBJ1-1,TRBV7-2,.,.,CASSLGGSTLKAFF,TGTGCCAGCAGCTTAGGCGGTTCCACACTGAAAGCTTTCTTT
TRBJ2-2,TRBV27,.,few,CASSQLNGEGTGELFF,TGTGCCAGCAGTCAGCTGAACGGGGAAGGCACCGGGGAGCTGTTTTTT
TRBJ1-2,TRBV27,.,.,CASSSRQQGNYGYTF,TGTGCCAGCAGTTCCCGACAGCAGGGAAACTATGGCTACACCTTC
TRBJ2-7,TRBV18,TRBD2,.,CASSPSGGSASSYEQYF,TGTGCCAGCTCCCCTTCGGGGGGGTCCGCCTCCTCCTACGAGCAGTACTTC
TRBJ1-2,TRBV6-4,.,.,CASSVCRVLGQSYGYTF,TGTGCCAGCAGTGTCTGTCGAGTGTTAGGACAGAGCTATGGCTACACCTTC
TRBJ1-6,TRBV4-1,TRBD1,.,CASSQVPGTGSSPLHF,TGCGCCAGCAGCCAAGTCCCGGGGACAGGTTCTTCACCCCTCCACTTT
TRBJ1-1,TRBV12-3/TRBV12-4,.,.,CASRQTGRAEAFF,TGTGCCAGCAGGCAGACAGGTCGGGCTGAAGCTTTCTTT
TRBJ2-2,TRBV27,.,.,CASSQPGAGGWTGELFF,TGTGCCAGCAGTCAACCTGGTGCAGGGGGGTGGACCGGGGAGCTGTTTTTT
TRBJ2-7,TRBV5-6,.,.,CASSLRARYEQYF,TGTGCCAGCAGCTTGCGAGCCCGCTACGAGCAGTACTTC
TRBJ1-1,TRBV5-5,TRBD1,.,CASSAGTGGSGAFF,TGTGCCAGCAGCGCCGGGACAGGGGGCTCTGGGGCTTTCTTT
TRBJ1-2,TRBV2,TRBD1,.,CASGTGYGYTF,TGTGCCAGCGGGACAGGCTATGGCTACACCTTC
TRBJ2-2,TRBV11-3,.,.,CASSPQAMNTGELFF,TGTGCCAGCAGCCCACAGGCCATGAACACCGGGGAGCTGTTTTTT
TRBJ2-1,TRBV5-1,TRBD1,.,CASSRDRGGGEQFF,TGCGCCAGCAGCCGGGACAGGGGAGGCGGTGAGCAGTTCTTC
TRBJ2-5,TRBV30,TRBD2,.,CAWSNKGLAGETQYF,TGTGCCTGGAGTAACAAGGGACTAGCGGGAGAGACCCAGTACTTC
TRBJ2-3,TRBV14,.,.,CASSQGRDTQYF,TGTGCCAGCAGCCAAGGCAGGGATACGCAGTATTTT
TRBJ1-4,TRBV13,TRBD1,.,CASSSRDRGATNEKLFF,TGTGCCAGCAGCTCCCGGGACAGAGGCGCAACTAATGAAAAACTGTTTTTT
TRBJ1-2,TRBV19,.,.,CASSIDPGNYGYTF,TGTGCCAGTAGTATAGATCCCGGGAACTATGGCTACACCTTC
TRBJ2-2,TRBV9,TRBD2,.,CASSPYSSGGADGELFF,TGTGCCAGCAGCCCCTACTCGAGCGGGGGGGCCGACGGGGAGCTGTTTTTT
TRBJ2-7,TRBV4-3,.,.,CASSQRFGDFQSYEQYF,TGCGCCAGCAGCCAGAGGTTCGGAGACTTCCAATCCTACGAGCAGTACTTC
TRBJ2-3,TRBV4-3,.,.,CASRADYSAGTDTQYF,TGCGCCAGCAGGGCGGACTATTCCGCCGGCACAGATACGCAGTATTTT
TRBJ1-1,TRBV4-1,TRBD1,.,CASRTGNTEAFF,TGCGCCAGCCGGACAGGGAACACTGAAGCTTTCTTT